Shown below are 21 T cell receptor beta chains from a single sample sequenced in a study of control samples from healthy donors and cancer patients. Data came from immunoSEQ multiplex PCR; TCRdb stores just in-frame clones and leaves some out. The data show about 95,000 clones, 85% seen once. The specimen was blood. The origin of the receptors is a young man in good health.

This sequence joins TRBV19 and TRBJ2-1; 9 bases are a match to TRBD1. This CDR3 is built from 15 residues. Germline CDR1 is LNHDA and CDR2 is SQIVND (reference sequence). The V gene end was trimmed by 7 bases and the J gene end by 3 bases; junction bases not matched to a gene: 7. The CDR3 loop is CASNLDRGDYNEQFF. CDR3 sequence (DNA): TGTGCCAGTAACTTGGACAGGGGTGACTACAATGAGCAGTTCTTC.

The V gene is TRBV19, the J gene TRBJ1-3; D gene unclear. In germline, CDR1 is LNHDA, CDR2 SQIVND (reference sequence). There are 15 residues in the CDR3. Trimming took off 4 bases at V and 0 bases at J, with 10 bases between the two ends. CDR3 DNA sequence: TGTGCCAGTAGTACTCCGACCCTCTCTGGAAACACCATATATTTT. This gives the protein CASSTPTLSGNTIYF.

The chain carries TRBV5-6 and TRBJ2-3; TRBD1 matches at 7 bases. With 4 bases clipped from V and 9 bases from J, the junction kept 5 bases outside the gene matches. Germline lookup yields CDR1 SGHDT and CDR2 YYEEEE. The CDR3 is made up of 12 amino acids. CDR3 nucleotide sequence: TGTGCCAGCAGCATCGACAGGGACACGCAGTATTTT. As protein: CASSIDRDTQYF.

V gene TRBV11-3 combines with J gene TRBJ1-1; a possible D gene is TRBD1 (5 bases). Trimming took off 5 bases at V and 3 bases at J, with 13 bases between the two ends. The CDR3 has 14 amino acids. The V gene's germline CDR1 is SGHNT and CDR2 YENEEA. CDR3 nucleotide sequence: TGTGCCAGCAGCCGGGACGGAGAAGACACTGAAGCTTTCTTT. Residues: CASSRDGEDTEAFF.

The rearrangement joins TRBV3-1 (or the pseudogene TRBV3-2) to TRBJ2-7, with D tentatively TRBD1 (6 bases). The V gene lost 5 bases and the J gene lost 4 bases, with 15 bases spanning the gap. Germline assignment: CDR1 LGHDT and CDR2 YNNKEL (reference sequence). The CDR3 spans 14 residues. This chain's CDR3 is CASSETGTLYEQYF. The CDR3 DNA reads TGTGCCAGCAGCGAGACCGGGACATTATACGAGCAGTACTTC.

The chain links TRBV4-1 to TRBJ1-2; no clear D gene. The germline gives CDR1 MGHRA, CDR2 YSYEKL. The V gene lost 4 bases and the J gene lost 5 bases, with 17 bases spanning the gap. The CDR3 length is 15 residues. The CDR3 loop reads CASSRFEAGVYGYTF. The DNA of the CDR3 is TGCGCCAGCAGCCGATTCGAGGCTGGAGTTTATGGCTACACCTTC.

The chain links TRBV27 to TRBJ2-3; D not resolved. CDR1 is MNHEY, CDR2 SMNVEV, per germline (reference sequence). Trimming took 7 bases from V and 6 from J, leaving 8 bases between them. The CDR3 totals 11 residues. CDR3 nucleotides: TGTGCCAGCATGGTGGCGGATACGCAGTATTTT. Its translation: CASMVADTQYF.

The chain uses TRBV4-1 and TRBJ1-5, with 7 bases fitting TRBD1. With V trimmed by 4 bases and J by 8 bases, 14 bases remained unmatched. Germline CDR1 is MGHRA and CDR2 is YSYEKL. The CDR3 extends over 16 amino acids. CDR3 residues: CASSPYRTGRREPQHF. Here the CDR3 DNA reads TGCGCCAGCAGCCCTTATCGGACAGGCCGTAGGGAGCCCCAGCATTTT.

This clone was seen only a few times. This chain joins TRBV6-2 or TRBV6-3 and TRBJ1-1; D gene uncertain. Germline V lookup: CDR1 MNHEY, CDR2 SVGEGT. V was clipped by 2 bases and J by 2 bases, with 6 bases between them. The CDR3 spans 13 residues. The CDR3 spells CASSYQSNTEAFF. The CDR3 nucleotides are TGTGCCAGCAGTTACCAGTCAAACACTGAAGCTTTCTTT.

CDR3 bases: TGTGCCAGCAAACGACAGGCAAACAATTCACCCCTCCACTTT. Its translation is CASKRQANNSPLHF. V gene TRBV2 combines with J gene TRBJ1-6, with D tentatively TRBD1 (6 bases). V was clipped by 7 bases and J by 7 bases, with 14 bases between them. CDR1 SNHLY and CDR2 FYNNEI come from the germline V gene. This CDR3 has 14 amino acids.

CDR3 nucleotides: TGTGCCAGCAGCGTTGGAGGGAAGAGCGGCTACACCTTC. This sequence encodes CASSVGGKSGYTF. V gene TRBV9 combines with J gene TRBJ1-2; D uncertain. The V end was cut by 2 bases, the J end by 8 bases, with 13 bases between. This CDR3 has 13 residues. Germline lookup yields CDR1 SGDLS and CDR2 YYNGEE.

J is TRBJ2-5 and V is TRBV24-1; tentatively, D is TRBD1 (5 bases). From germline, CDR1 is KGHDR and CDR2 SFDVKD. The V and J ends lost 5 bases and 5 bases respectively, with 17 bases between them. This CDR3 region has 15 residues. The CDR3: CATSVSKGRAETQYF. Written as DNA, the CDR3 is TGTGCCACCAGTGTTAGTAAAGGCAGGGCGGAGACCCAGTACTTC.

The chain uses TRBV3-1 (or the pseudogene TRBV3-2) and TRBJ1-5; no definite D call. The CDR3 length is 14 residues. Trimming took off 3 bases at V and 4 bases at J, with 10 bases between the two ends. Germline CDR1 and CDR2: LGHDT and YNNKEL (reference sequence). The CDR3 nucleotides read TGTGCCAGCAGCCAGGGGTTAGGTAATCAGCCCCAGCATTTT. Its protein is CASSQGLGNQPQHF.

The chain carries TRBV5-1 and TRBJ1-1; D unclear. Germline V gene sequence: CDR1 SGHRS, CDR2 YFSETQ. Trimming removed 1 base at V and 1 base at J, with 11 bases between. CDR3 length equals 15 residues. CDR3 nucleotide sequence: TGCGCCAGCAGCTTGCTGGGCAGGACGAACACTGAAGCTTTCTTT. As protein: CASSLLGRTNTEAFF.

The chain employs TRBV6-5 and TRBJ1-4; 9 bases line up with TRBD1. The CDR3 runs to 15 residues. CDR1 and CDR2 (germline): MNHEY, SVGAGI. V was clipped by 0 bases and J by 8 bases; unmatched bases: 4. The CDR3, as DNA: TGTGCCAGCAGTTACTCGACAGGGGGAGGGGAAAAACTGTTTTTT. This sequence encodes CASSYSTGGGEKLFF.

The J gene is TRBJ2-4, the V gene TRBV27, with a possible D match to TRBD1 (8 bases). The V end was cut by 4 bases, the J end by 6 bases, with 16 bases between. The CDR3 runs 15 residues. Germline V gives CDR1 MNHEY, CDR2 SMNVEV (reference sequence). CDR3 in amino acids: CASSSVDREGNIQYF. CDR3 DNA: TGTGCCAGCAGTTCCGTGGACAGGGAGGGAAACATTCAGTACTTC.

Remarks on this clone: Other DNA sequences from this sample encode an identical CDR3 as well. This chain links TRBV5-6 with TRBJ1-1, with a possible D match to TRBD1 (5 bases). Germline-derived CDR1 and CDR2 are SGHDT and YYEEEE. V lost 2 bases, J lost 1 base, and 6 bases lay in between. There are 13 residues in the CDR3. The chain's CDR3 is CASSFGGNTEAFF. In DNA, the CDR3 is TGTGCCAGCAGCTTTGGGGGGAACACTGAAGCTTTCTTT.

This clone has a handful of counts. The DNA of the CDR3 is TGTGCCAGCAGCCGACAGGGGGGGCCACCCCTCCACTTT. It yields the protein CASSRQGGPPLHF. The chain links TRBV11-2 to TRBJ1-6; 9 bases are shared with TRBD1. The V gene's germline CDR1 is SGHAT and CDR2 FQNNGV. J was trimmed by 11 bases and V by 5 bases; bases with no gene match: 4. The CDR3 has 13 residues. The full variable domain, completed using reference TRBV11-2 and TRBJ1-6, is EAGVAQSPRYKIIEKRQSVAFWCNPISGHATLYWYQQILGQGPKLLIQFQNNGVVDDSQLPKDRFSAERLKGVDSTLKIQPAKLEDSAVYLCASSRQGGPPLHFGNGTRLTVT.

This sequence joins TRBV4-1 and TRBJ2-3; either TRBD1 or TRBD2 may supply D (5 bases each). Trimming cost V 0 bases and J 4 bases, with 8 bases left between them. CDR3 size: 14 residues. Germline CDR1 MGHRA, CDR2 YSYEKL. CDR3: CASSQDLGADTQYF. The CDR3 DNA reads TGCGCCAGCAGCCAAGATCTGGGGGCAGATACGCAGTATTTT.

This clone was picked up a small number of times. The chain employs TRBV27 and TRBJ1-2, with 8 bases fitting TRBD1. After removal of 3 bases from V and 3 bases from J, the junction contained 3 bases not matched to a gene. The germline V gene encodes CDR1 MNHEY and CDR2 SMNVEV (reference sequence). CDR3 length: 14 residues. CDR3 coding DNA: TGTGCCAGCAGTTTTCTGGACAGGGACTATGGCTACACCTTC. As protein: CASSFLDRDYGYTF.

The genes are TRBV18 and TRBJ1-3; D gene uncertain. The V gene's germline CDR1 is KGHSH and CDR2 LQKENI. CDR3 length: 15 residues. The germline V and J ends were trimmed by 7 bases and 0 bases, with 13 bases remaining between them. The DNA of the CDR3 is TGTGCCAGCTTCCCGGGCCAGTTCTCTGGAAACACCATATATTTT. Amino acids: CASFPGQFSGNTIYF.